The following is a TCR beta chain sequence with its context. This clone was seen more than once but under ten times. What antigen it recognizes has not been identified. No clone much larger than this one lies a single base away; base qualities are absent. The sample comes from a study of blood T cell repertoires in COVID-19 (dated by TCRdb to about 2020). Broadly, across the study: Samples covering the acute and convalescent phases of COVID-19 were provided by collaborators in the United States, Italy and Spain. The samples were drawn from the first 160 participants of the ongoing ImmuneRACE study and from 1,254 subjects provided by 6 global collaborators. The material from the prospective study consisted of cDNA or gDNA derived from T cells, B-cell-depleted T cells, or PBMCs. Where available, HLA class I and class II types were taken from metadata supplied by the sample provider and were not determined by assay-based typing. Nearly every sample came with metadata listing a de-identified subject ID, COVID-19 status, age in years and sex. The repertoires were made available in a free public database intended to serve as a resource for research on the immune response to SARS-CoV-2. Subjects who had been exposed to COVID-19, were actively infected with it, or had recovered from it provided the deeply sampled blood TCRbeta repertoires that made up the dataset.

TCRbeta CDR3 regions were amplified from genomic DNA using the immunoSEQ Assay, a bias-controlled multiplex PCR. In the paper's pipeline: Within the assay, amplification of reference gene primers was used to estimate how many nucleated cells each sample contained. To quantify the absolute abundance of each unique TCRbeta CDR3 rearrangement, sequence reads were collapsed and filtered. For each sample, productive Simpson clonality was calculated as the square root of Simpson's diversity index over productive rearrangements. TCRdb provides this immuneACCESS table in a form limited to in-frame rearrangements. Some clones are lacking; in checked studies, under half of them reflect an unresolved V gene, and why the rest are absent is not known. The V and J calls and clone size are taken from that table; D and trimming were inferred from the DNA. For this sample there are about 120,000 clones; more than 60% appear just once. The ten largest make up approximately 2.4% of the sample.

General conclusions and limits of the study: Clinical and demographic metadata were provided uncurated, with the amount varying by source and participant.

The collaborating institutions used their own protocols to collect whole blood in K2EDTA tubes. For TCRbeta analysis, collaborators shipped samples in one of three forms: frozen whole blood, isolated PBMCs, or DNA extracted from either of those sample types. V is cut by 4 bases and J by 0 bases, and the space between the germline ends is 10 bases. Reading from cysteine to phenylalanine, the CDR3 counts 15 amino acids. Just the 45-base CDR3 DNA is kept, in frame starting at base 1. The germline V gene specifies MNHEY as CDR1 and SVGAGI as CDR2. This clonotype was obtained from an older man with acute or convalescent COVID-19. The V and J segments used are TRBV6-5 and TRBJ1-5; a tentative D match to TRBD1 spans 6 bases. The source material was peripheral blood. The CDR3: CASSFRQDSNQPQHF. The DNA sequence is TGTGCCAGCAGTTTCCGACAGGATAGCAATCAGCCCCAGCATTTT.